Following are 11 T cell receptor beta chains from one sample sequenced in a study of blood T cells in healthy people across ages. A sample-barcoded 5' primer and a J-beta primer mix were used in a second PCR of about 6 to 12 cycles. TCRdb fed the 5' RACE reads into MiXCR, producing one record per CDR3 protein. The data hold about 900,000 distinct CDR3 sequences, with about 48% observed a single time. The material sequenced was blood. These receptors were obtained from a man younger than 40 in good health.

This clonotype was observed a handful of times. V usage is TRBV5-1 and J usage is TRBJ2-1; tentatively, D is TRBD2 (5 bases). The V end was cut by 0 bases, the J end by 5 bases, with 12 bases between. This CDR3 region has 15 residues. Germline assignment: CDR1 SGHRS and CDR2 YFSETQ. Here the CDR3 reads CASSLVRGLNNEQFF. The DNA of the CDR3 is TGCGCCAGCAGCTTGGTGCGAGGGCTCAACAATGAGCAGTTCTTC. Looking up the rest from reference TRBV5-1 and TRBJ2-1 gives the full variable domain: KAGVTQTPRYLIKTRGQQVTLSCSPISGHRSVSWYQQTPGQGLQFLFEYFSETQRNKGNFPGRFSGRQFSNSRSEMNVSTLELGDSALYLCASSLVRGLNNEQFFGPGTRLTVL.

This chain links TRBV5-6 with TRBJ2-3; weak D call: TRBD2 (5 bases). There are 13 residues in the CDR3. V lost 3 bases to trimming and J lost 3 bases, with 8 bases between them. Germline V gives CDR1 SGHDT, CDR2 YYEEEE. Written as DNA, the CDR3 is TGTGCCAGCAGCTGGGGAGAGACAGATACGCAGTATTTT. Translating it yields CASSWGETDTQYF.

The V gene is TRBV4-1, the J gene TRBJ1-5; D uncertain. CDR1 MGHRA and CDR2 YSYEKL come from the germline V gene. This CDR3 contains 17 residues. Between the trimmed V and J ends, which lost 1 base and 1 base, there was a span of 14 bases. Here the CDR3 DNA reads TGCGCCAGCAGCCAAGTAGTCGCGGATTGGAGCAATCAGCCCCAGCATTTT. Residues: CASSQVVADWSNQPQHF.

This clonotype was picked up one time. V is TRBV5-5 and J is TRBJ2-5; 9 bases align to TRBD1. The J call may not be correct, given that the DNA end is closer to TRBJ2-7. CDR3 size: 14 residues. Germline V lookup: CDR1 SGHKS, CDR2 YYEKEE (reference sequence). The CDR3: CASSQGTGRSEQYF. The CDR3 DNA sequence: TGTGCCAGCAGCCAAGGGACAGGGAGAAGCGAGCAGTACTTC.

This clonotype has a count of ten or more. The chain links TRBV3-1 to TRBJ2-3; 8 bases match TRBD1. The CDR3 totals 12 residues. Germline V lookup: CDR1 LGHDT, CDR2 YNNKEL (reference sequence). V was clipped by 10 bases and J by 5 bases; unmatched bases: 5. This CDR3 is CATGQGKDTQYF. DNA of the CDR3: TGTGCCACCGGACAGGGAAAAGATACGCAGTATTTT.

V is TRBV4-1 and J is TRBJ1-4; maybe TRBD1 (5 bases). CDR3 length: 13 residues. Germline V lookup: CDR1 MGHRA, CDR2 YSYEKL. With 1 base removed from V and 10 bases from J, the gap between germline ends came to 10 bases. CDR3 DNA: TGCGCCAGCAGCCAAGTCTACGGGGGAAAACTGTTTTTT. As protein: CASSQVYGGKLFF.

The chain employs TRBV5-1 and TRBJ2-3; 9 bases map to TRBD2. The CDR3 is 18 amino acids. Unmatched junction bases numbered 9, after V lost 0 bases and J lost 1 base. CDR1 is SGHRS and CDR2 is YFSETQ in the germline V gene. The CDR3 reads CASSLVISGGTRTDTQYF. The DNA of the CDR3 is TGCGCCAGCAGCTTGGTTATTAGCGGGGGAACGCGCACAGATACGCAGTATTTT.

This chain connects TRBV6-2 or TRBV6-3 to TRBJ1-4; maybe TRBD1 (5 bases). This CDR3 is 17 amino acids long. V dropped 2 bases and J dropped 0 bases, with 13 bases sitting between them. Germline V gene lookup returns CDR1 MNHEY and CDR2 SVGEGT. The CDR3 here is CASSYVGLEATNEKLFF. DNA of the CDR3: TGTGCCAGCAGTTACGTGGGACTCGAGGCAACTAATGAAAAACTGTTTTTT.

Comments on this clonotype: A read error may account for a junction end that differs from germline. The V call is TRBV27, the J call TRBJ2-1; 9 positions match TRBD1. The CDR3 has 17 residues. Germline CDR1 reads MNHEY; CDR2 reads SMNVEV (reference sequence). In DNA form, the CDR3 reads TGTGCCAGCAGACCAAGATCAGACAGGGGGGTGCTCGGTGAGCGGTTCTTC. The encoded protein is CASRPRSDRGVLGERFF.

V usage is TRBV12-3 or TRBV12-4 and J usage is TRBJ2-1; a weak D match, TRBD1 (5 bases). Judging by the DNA end, TRBJ2-7 fits better; the J call may be wrong. The CDR3 extends over 15 amino acids. The CDR3 DNA is TGTGCCAGCAGTCCTTTGGAAGGGGCCTACAATGAGCAGTACTTC. Amino acids: CASSPLEGAYNEQYF.

With regard to this clonotype: Given a much more abundant clone one base away, this may be a read error. The CDR3 coding sequence is TGTGCCAGCAGTTACGATGGGGATCGTGCCTACACCTTC. Residues: CASSYDGDRAYTF. V usage is TRBV6-2 or TRBV6-3 and J usage is TRBJ1-2; D unclear. The CDR3 loop spans 13 amino acids. The germline gives CDR1 MNHEY, CDR2 SVGEGT. The V end was cut by 2 bases, the J end by 10 bases, with 14 bases between.